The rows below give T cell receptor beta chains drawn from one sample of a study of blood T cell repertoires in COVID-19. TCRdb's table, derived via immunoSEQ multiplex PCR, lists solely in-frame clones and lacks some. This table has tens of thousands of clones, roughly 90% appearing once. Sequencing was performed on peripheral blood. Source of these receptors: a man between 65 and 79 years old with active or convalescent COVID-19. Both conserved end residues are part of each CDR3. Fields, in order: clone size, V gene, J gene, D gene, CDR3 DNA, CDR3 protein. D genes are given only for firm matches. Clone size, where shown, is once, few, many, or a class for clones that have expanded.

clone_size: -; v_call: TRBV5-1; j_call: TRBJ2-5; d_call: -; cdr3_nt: TGCGCCAGCTCCGAACCGGGGGAGGAGACCCAGTACTTC; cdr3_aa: CASSEPGEETQYF
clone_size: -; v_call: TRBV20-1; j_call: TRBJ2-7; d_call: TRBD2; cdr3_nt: TGCAGTGCTAGTACGGGAGGGTCCTACGAGCAGTACTTC; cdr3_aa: CSASTGGSYEQYF
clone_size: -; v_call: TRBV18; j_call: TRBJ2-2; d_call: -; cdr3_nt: TGTGCCAGCTCACCGGGAGTGAACACCGGGGAGCTGTTTTTT; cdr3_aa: CASSPGVNTGELFF
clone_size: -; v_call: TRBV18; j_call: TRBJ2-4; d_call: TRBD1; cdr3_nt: TGTGCCAGCTCACCAGACCCATGGACAGGGCAGTACTTC; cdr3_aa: CASSPDPWTGQYF
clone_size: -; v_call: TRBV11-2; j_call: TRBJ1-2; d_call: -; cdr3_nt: TGTGCCAGCAGCCTGATCTTCTCCGCGACACACTATGGCTACACCTTC; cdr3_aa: CASSLIFSATHYGYTF
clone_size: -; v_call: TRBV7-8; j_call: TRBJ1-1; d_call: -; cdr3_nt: TGTGCCAGCAGCTTAGCGGGGAGCAGGGGAGCTTTCTTT; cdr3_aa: CASSLAGSRGAFF
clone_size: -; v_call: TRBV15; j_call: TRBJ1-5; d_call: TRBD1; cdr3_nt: TGTGCCACCAGCACCTTCCCCTCGGACAGGGGCTTTCAGCCCCAGCATTTT; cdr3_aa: CATSTFPSDRGFQPQHF
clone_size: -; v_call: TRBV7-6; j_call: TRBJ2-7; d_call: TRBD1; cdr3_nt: TGTGCCAGCAGCTACTCCACAGGGGGTGCTTTCGAGCAGTACTTC; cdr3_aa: CASSYSTGGAFEQYF
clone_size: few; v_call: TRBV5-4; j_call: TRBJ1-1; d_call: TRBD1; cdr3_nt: TGTGCCAGCAGCCCAGGACAGGGTGACACTGAAGCTTTCTTT; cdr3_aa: CASSPGQGDTEAFF
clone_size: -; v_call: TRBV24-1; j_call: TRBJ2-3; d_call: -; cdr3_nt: TGTGCCACCAGTGATACTCGGACAGCAGATACGCAGTATTTT; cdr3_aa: CATSDTRTADTQYF
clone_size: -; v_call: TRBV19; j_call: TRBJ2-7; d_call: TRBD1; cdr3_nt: TGTGCCAGTAGTATAGGGACAGGGACACCATACGAGCAGTACTTC; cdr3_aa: CASSIGTGTPYEQYF
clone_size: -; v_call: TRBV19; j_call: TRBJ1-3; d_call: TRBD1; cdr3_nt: TGTGCCAGTAGTATCCTGACAGGGAGAGGCTCTGGAAACACCATATATTTT; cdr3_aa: CASSILTGRGSGNTIYF
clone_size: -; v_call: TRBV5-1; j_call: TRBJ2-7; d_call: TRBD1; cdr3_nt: TGCGCCAGCAGCTCCCTCGGGACAGGGGGGCACGAGCAGTACTTC; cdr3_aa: CASSSLGTGGHEQYF
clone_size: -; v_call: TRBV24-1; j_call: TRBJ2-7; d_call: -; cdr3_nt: TGTGCCACTCACGGCAGGGGTGACTACGAGCAGTACTTC; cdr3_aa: CATHGRGDYEQYF
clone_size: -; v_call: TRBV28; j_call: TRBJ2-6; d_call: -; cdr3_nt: TGTGCCAGCAAGTCAGGGGGGAACTCTGGGGCCAACGTCCTGACTTTC; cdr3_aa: CASKSGGNSGANVLTF
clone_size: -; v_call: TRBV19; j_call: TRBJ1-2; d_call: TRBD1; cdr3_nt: TGTGCCAGTAGTAAAGAGAGGGACAGGGGGCTGAGTGGCTACACCTTC; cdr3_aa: CASSKERDRGLSGYTF
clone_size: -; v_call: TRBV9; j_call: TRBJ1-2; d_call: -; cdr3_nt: TGTGCCAGCAGCGCAGGGCCTTACTATGGCTACACCTTC; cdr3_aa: CASSAGPYYGYTF
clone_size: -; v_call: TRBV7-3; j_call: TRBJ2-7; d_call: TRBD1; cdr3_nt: TGTGCCAGCAGCTTGGACAGGACGTCTTACGAGCAGTACTTC; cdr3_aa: CASSLDRTSYEQYF
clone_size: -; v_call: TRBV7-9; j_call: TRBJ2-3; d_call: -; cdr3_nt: TGTGCCAGCAGCCTTGTTGTGGGCGGCACAGATACGCAGTATTTT; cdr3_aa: CASSLVVGGTDTQYF
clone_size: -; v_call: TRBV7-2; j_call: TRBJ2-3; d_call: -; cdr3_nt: TGTGCCAGCAGCTTAGCGCGGGCGGGCCAAACAGATACGCAGTATTTT; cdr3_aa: CASSLARAGQTDTQYF
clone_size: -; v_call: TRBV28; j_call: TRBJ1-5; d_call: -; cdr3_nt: TGTGCCAGCAGTTTAGGGGGAGGCGCAGGTCAGCCCCAGCATTTT; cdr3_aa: CASSLGGGAGQPQHF
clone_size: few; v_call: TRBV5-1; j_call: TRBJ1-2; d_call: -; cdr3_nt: TGCGCCAGCAGCTTGTGGCTTGGGGGGGCTAACTATGGCTACACCTTC; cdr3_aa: CASSLWLGGANYGYTF
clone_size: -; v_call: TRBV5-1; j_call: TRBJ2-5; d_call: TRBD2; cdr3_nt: TGCGCCAGCAGCTTGGCGGGACTAGCGATTCAAGAGACCCAGTACTTC; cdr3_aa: CASSLAGLAIQETQYF
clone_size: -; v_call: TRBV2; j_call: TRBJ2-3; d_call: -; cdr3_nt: TGTGCCAGCAGCAGGGCCCTTCGAGATACGCAGTATTTT; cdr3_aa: CASSRALRDTQYF
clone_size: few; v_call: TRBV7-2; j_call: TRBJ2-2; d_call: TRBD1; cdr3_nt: TGTGCCAGCAACTCCTGGCAGGGGGCTTGGGAGCTGTTTTTT; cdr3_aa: CASNSWQGAWELFF
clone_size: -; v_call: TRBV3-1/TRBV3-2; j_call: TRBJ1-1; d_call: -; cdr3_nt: TGTGCCAGCAGCCACTCTTCCGGGAGAATGAACACTGAAGCTTTCTTT; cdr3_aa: CASSHSSGRMNTEAFF
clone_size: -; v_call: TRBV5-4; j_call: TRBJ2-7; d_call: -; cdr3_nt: TGTGCCAGCAGCCCCGATCCGAGAGACGAGCAGTACTTC; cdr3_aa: CASSPDPRDEQYF
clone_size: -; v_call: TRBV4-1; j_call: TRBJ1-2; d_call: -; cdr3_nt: TGCGCCAGCAGCCAAGGAGGGAGTGACTATGGCTACACCTTC; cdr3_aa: CASSQGGSDYGYTF
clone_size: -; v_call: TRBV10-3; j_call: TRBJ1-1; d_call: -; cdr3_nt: TGTGCCATCAGGAAGGACAGAACGAACACTGAAGCTTTCTTT; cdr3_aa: CAIRKDRTNTEAFF
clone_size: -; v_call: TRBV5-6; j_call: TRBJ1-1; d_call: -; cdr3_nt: TGTGCCAGCAGCCTTGGGACAATGCGGGAAGCTTTCTTT; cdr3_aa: CASSLGTMREAFF
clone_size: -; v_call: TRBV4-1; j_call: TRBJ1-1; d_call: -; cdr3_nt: TGCGCCAGCAGCCAAGGGGGGGGCACCGGACCCACTGAAGCTTTCTTT; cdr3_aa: CASSQGGGTGPTEAFF
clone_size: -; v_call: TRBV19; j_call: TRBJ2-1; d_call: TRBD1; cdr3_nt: TGTGCCAGTAGCACCCACCGGGACAGGGGATACAATGAGCAGTTCTTC; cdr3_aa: CASSTHRDRGYNEQFF
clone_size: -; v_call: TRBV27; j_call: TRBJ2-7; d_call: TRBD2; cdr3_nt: TGTGCCAGCAGGGGACTAGCGGGGGGCGCAGGGGTTTACGAGCAGTACTTC; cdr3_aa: CASRGLAGGAGVYEQYF
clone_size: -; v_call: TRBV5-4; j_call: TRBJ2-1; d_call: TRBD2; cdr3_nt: TGTGCCAGCAGCTGGAGTTCTAGCGGGGGGAATGAGCAGTTCTTC; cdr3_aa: CASSWSSSGGNEQFF
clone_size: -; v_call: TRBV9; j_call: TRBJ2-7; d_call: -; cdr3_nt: TGTGCCAGCAGCGCCATCGGGACGGGACACGGGGAGCAGTACTTC; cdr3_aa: CASSAIGTGHGEQYF
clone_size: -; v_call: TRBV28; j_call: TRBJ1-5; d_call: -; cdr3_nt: TGTGCCAGCAGTCCCCCAAACAGGGTTAGGAGCAATCAGCCCCAGCATTTT; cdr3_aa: CASSPPNRVRSNQPQHF
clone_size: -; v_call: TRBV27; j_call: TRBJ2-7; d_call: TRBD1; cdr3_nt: TGTGCCAGCAGTTCGTATACAGGGACAGGGGGCTACGAGCAGTACTTC; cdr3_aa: CASSSYTGTGGYEQYF
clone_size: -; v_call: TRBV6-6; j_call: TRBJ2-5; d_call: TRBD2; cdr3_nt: TGTGCCAGCAGTCTAAGACTAGCGGGGGGGCAAAGTTCTAGAGAAGAGACCCAGTACTTC; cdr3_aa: CASSLRLAGGQSSREETQYF
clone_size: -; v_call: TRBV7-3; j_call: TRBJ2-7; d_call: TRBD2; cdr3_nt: TGTGCCAGCAGCTTGGACGGGAGGCACGAGCAGTACTTC; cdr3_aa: CASSLDGRHEQYF
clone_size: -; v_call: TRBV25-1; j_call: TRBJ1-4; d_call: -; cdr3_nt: TGTGCCAGCGGGGAGGGAGTTGGTGAAAAACTGTTTTTT; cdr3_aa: CASGEGVGEKLFF
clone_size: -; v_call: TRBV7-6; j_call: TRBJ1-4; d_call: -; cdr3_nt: TGTGCCAGCACGCCACTGGCGGGAGATGAAAAACTGTTTTTT; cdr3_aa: CASTPLAGDEKLFF